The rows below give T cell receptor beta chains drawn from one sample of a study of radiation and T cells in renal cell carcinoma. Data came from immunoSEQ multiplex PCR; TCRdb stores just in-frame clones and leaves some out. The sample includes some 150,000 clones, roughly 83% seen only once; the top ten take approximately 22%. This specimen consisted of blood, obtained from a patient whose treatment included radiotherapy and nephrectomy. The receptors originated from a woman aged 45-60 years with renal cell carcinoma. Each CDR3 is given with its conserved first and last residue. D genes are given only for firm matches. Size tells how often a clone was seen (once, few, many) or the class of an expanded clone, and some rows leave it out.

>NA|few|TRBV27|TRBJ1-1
TGTGCCAGCAGTTTAGATAGGGCACCGGGGAGAGGGACTGAAGCTTTCTTT
CASSLDRAPGRGTEAFF
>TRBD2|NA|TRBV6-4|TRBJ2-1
TGTGCCAGCAGTGACTCAACTAGCGGGGGCGATGAGCAGTTCTTC
CASSDSTSGGDEQFF
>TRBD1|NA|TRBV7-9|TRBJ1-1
TGTGCCAGCAGTCTCGACAGGGCCACTGAAGCTTTCTTT
CASSLDRATEAFF
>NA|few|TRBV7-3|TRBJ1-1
TGTGCCAGCAGGTCACAGGGCGATACTGAAGCTTTCTTT
CASRSQGDTEAFF
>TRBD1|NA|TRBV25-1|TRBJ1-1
TGTGCCAGCAGTGAAGCAGGGGGCGTGGACACTGAAGCTTTCTTT
CASSEAGGVDTEAFF
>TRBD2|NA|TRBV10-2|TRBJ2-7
TGCGCCACCAAGCTCCGGGAGCGGGGAACCTACGAGCAGTACTTC
CATKLRERGTYEQYF
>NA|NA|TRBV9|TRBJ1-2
TGTGCCAGCAGCCTCCTCGAAAGGGATTATGGCTACACCTTC
CASSLLERDYGYTF
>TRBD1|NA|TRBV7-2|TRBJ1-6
TGTGCCAGCAGCGTCACAGGGGGCGGAAATTCACCCCTCCACTTT
CASSVTGGGNSPLHF
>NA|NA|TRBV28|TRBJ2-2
TGTGCCAGCAGTTTATGGGCTGACACTAACACCGGGGAGCTGTTTTTT
CASSLWADTNTGELFF
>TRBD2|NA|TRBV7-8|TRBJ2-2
TGTGCCAGCAGCCTAGGGACTAGCGGGAGCGTACGGGAGCTGTTTTTT
CASSLGTSGSVRELFF